This T cell receptor (beta chain) was documented in a study of molecular identifiers for immune sequencing clone quantification. Study-level information: Five portions were made in replicates from RNA of approximately 22,000 or 94,000 naive CD8 cells, and four underwent sequencing. Study findings and constraints: Underestimated sizes of highly expanded clones could result from identical TCR molecules that share a barcode.

Ten or more counts support this clonotype. Antigen unknown. TCR libraries were built in bulk with a published protocol and specific TCR primers. TCRdb reprocessed the PCR reads via MiXCR and lists one record per CDR3 protein. This table holds over 55,000 distinct CDR3 sequences, about 17% found once. The sample consisted of naive CD8+ T cells from blood, with Jurkat cell RNA spiked in. Subset here: FACS-sorted CD8+CD4-CCR7+CD45RA+ naive T cells. The source is a human donor in good health. Some libraries in this study had Jurkat cell RNA spiked in.

CDR3 bases: TGTGCCAGCAGCTCCCCGGGACTAGGAGCCACAGATACGCAGTATTTT. Its protein product is CASSSPGLGATDTQYF. The chain has TRBV11-3 and TRBJ2-3; 8 bases agree with TRBD2. The germline V gene has CDR1 SGHNT and CDR2 YENEEA. The CDR3 totals 16 residues. Trimming took 4 bases from V and 2 from J; bases not matched to a gene: 8.